A single sample gave rise to the 2 T cell receptor beta chains below, sequenced in a study of T cells in Graves' hyperthyroidism and ophthalmopathy. TCR beta CDR3 regions were amplified from RNA transcripts. Carried out on the TCR CDR3, a first-round RT-PCR used the HTBI primer set. TCRdb fed the multiplex PCR reads into MiXCR, producing one record per CDR3 protein. The profile shows 250,000 to 300,000 distinct CDR3 sequences, roughly 13% of them singletons. The sample taken for sequencing was blood. The receptors come from a woman in her forties with Graves' hyperthyroidism.

This clonotype was observed at least ten times. The rearrangement links TRBV4-2 to TRBJ2-1, with TRBD2 identical over 8 bases. Per germline, CDR1 LGHNA and CDR2 YNFKEQ. V dropped 0 bases and J dropped 6; count of bases not matched to a gene: 7. This CDR3 is built from 16 residues. The CDR3 is CASSQDLAGRANEQFF. CDR3 in DNA: TGTGCCAGCAGCCAAGATCTTGCCGGGAGGGCCAATGAGCAGTTCTTC.

This clonotype was picked up many times. The rearrangement joins TRBV7-2 to TRBJ2-6; D remains ambiguous. Germline V lookup: CDR1 SGHTA, CDR2 FQGNSA. The CDR3 is 15 residues long. Trimming pared 3 bases from V and 1 base from J, leaving 7 bases between. In DNA, the CDR3 is TGTGCCAGCAGCTTGGGAAGGTCTGGGGCCAACGTCCTGACTTTC. Translation gives CASSLGRSGANVLTF.